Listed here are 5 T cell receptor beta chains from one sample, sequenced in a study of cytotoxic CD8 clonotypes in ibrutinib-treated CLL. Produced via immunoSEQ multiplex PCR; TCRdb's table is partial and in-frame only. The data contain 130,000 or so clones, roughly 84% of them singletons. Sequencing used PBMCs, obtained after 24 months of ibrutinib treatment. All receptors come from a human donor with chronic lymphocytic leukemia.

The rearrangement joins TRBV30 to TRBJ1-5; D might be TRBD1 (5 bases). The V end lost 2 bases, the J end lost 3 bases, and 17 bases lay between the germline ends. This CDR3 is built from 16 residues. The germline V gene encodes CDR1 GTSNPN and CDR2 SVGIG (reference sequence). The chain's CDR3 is CAWSSRVGVFNQPQHF. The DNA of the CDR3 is TGTGCCTGGAGTTCCCGCGTAGGGGTATTCAATCAGCCCCAGCATTTT.

The CDR3 DNA sequence: TGTGCCAGCAGCGACCGACTGGACTACACAGATACGCAGTATTTT. It yields the protein CASSDRLDYTDTQYF. This chain uses TRBV9 with TRBJ2-3; tentatively, D is TRBD2 (6 bases). V was pared by 3 bases and J by 2 bases, with 13 bases between. The CDR3 loop spans 15 amino acids. Germline lookup yields CDR1 SGDLS and CDR2 YYNGEE.

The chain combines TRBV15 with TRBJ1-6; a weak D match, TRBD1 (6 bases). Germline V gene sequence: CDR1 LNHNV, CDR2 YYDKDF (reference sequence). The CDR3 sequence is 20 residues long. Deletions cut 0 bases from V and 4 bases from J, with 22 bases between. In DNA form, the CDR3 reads TGTGCCACCAGCAGAGATCTTATTTTGTCGGACAGCGCTTATAATTCACCCCTCCACTTT. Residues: CATSRDLILSDSAYNSPLHF.

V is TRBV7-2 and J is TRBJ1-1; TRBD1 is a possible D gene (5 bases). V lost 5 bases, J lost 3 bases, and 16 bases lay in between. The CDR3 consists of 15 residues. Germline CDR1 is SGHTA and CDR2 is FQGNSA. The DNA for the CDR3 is TGTGCCAGCAGCCTCCAGGCACAGGACTACACTGAAGCTTTCTTT. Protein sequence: CASSLQAQDYTEAFF.

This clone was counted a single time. CDR3 residues: CATLGQGGAYEQYF. CDR3 nucleotide sequence: TGTGCCACCCTAGGACAGGGTGGTGCCTACGAGCAGTACTTC. The chain carries TRBV28 and TRBJ2-7, with TRBD1 identical over 8 bases. Germline assignment: CDR1 MDHEN and CDR2 SYDVKM. V was pared by 10 bases and J by 2 bases, with 10 bases of the junction left unmatched. The CDR3 consists of 14 residues. The full variable domain, completed using reference TRBV28 and TRBJ2-7, is DVKVTQSSRYLVKRTGEKVFLECVQDMDHENMFWYRQDPGLGLRLIYFSYDVKMKEKGDIPEGYSVSREKKERFSLILESASTNQTSMYLCATLGQGGAYEQYFGPGTRLTVT.